Sequencing of this TCR beta chain was carried out in a study of cytomegalovirus exposure and HLA in healthy donors. Study observations and caveats: Accurate prediction of most subjects' HLA-A and HLA-B alleles from TCR beta sequences was reported. With high specificity and sensitivity, the classifier reportedly diagnosed cytomegalovirus status. Across HLA loci, a later analysis found differing TCR association rates, with DRB1 most and HLA-C fewest.

PCR amplification relied on 60 Vbeta primers (plus 13 Jbeta primers). The protocol was immunoSEQ multiplex PCR, while the TCRdb copy is restricted to in-frame clones and leaves out a portion. The sample records some 61,000 clones, 75% to 90% being singletons. A word on this clone: Its antigen is not identified.

CDR1 is SGHKS and CDR2 is YYEKEE in the germline V gene (reference sequence). Unmatched junction bases numbered 13, after V lost 5 bases and J lost 1 base. The CDR3 has 17 amino acids. This sequence originates from a human donor in good health. The sample consisted of PBMCs. The V gene is TRBV5-5, the J gene TRBJ2-7; 9 bases are a match to TRBD1. The CDR3 sequence: CASSIMRTGVLSYEQYF. The CDR3 DNA follows: TGTGCCAGCAGTATAATGAGGACAGGGGTCCTGTCCTACGAGCAGTACTTC. The full variable domain, rest sourced from reference TRBV5-5 and TRBJ2-7, is DAGVTQSPTHLIKTRGQQVTLRCSPISGHKSVSWYQQVLGQGPQFIFQYYEKEERGRGNFPDRFSARQFPNYSSELNVNALLLGDSALYLCASSIMRTGVLSYEQYFGPGTRLTVT.